Presented here are 22 T cell receptor beta chains from one specimen sequenced in a study of regulatory T cells in long-lasting Graves disease. The authors built TCR beta libraries using iRepertoire HTBI primers and Arm-PCR of CDR3 regions. Each CDR3 protein is one row after TCRdb ran MiXCR on the multiplex PCR reads. Altogether 250,000 or so distinct CDR3 sequences are present, approximately 18% being singletons, with the ten largest covering about 14%. Time point given: newly diagnosed GD, antithyroid drugs for less than 3 months. After RNA was extracted from PBMCs, the TCR library was made from it. This same sample was also taken into another study, of T cells in Graves' hyperthyroidism and ophthalmopathy.

The sequencing used peripheral blood mononuclear cells (PBMCs), collected at new diagnosis, from a patient treated with antithyroid drugs. The source is a young woman with Graves disease.

This clonotype was seen a few times. The chain recombines TRBV20-1 with TRBJ2-2, with 9 bases lining up with TRBD2. Per the germline V gene, CDR1 is DFQATT and CDR2 is SNEGSKA (reference sequence). CDR3 length equals 16 residues. The J segment lost 4 bases and the V segment lost 0 bases, leaving 6 bases of the junction unmatched. The CDR3 DNA is TGCAGTGCTAGAGAGGTTGCGGGGGGGCTCACCGGGGAGCTGTTTTTT. Translated, it gives CSAREVAGGLTGELFF.

This clonotype was counted many times. J is TRBJ2-2 and V is TRBV20-1; 7 bases are shared with TRBD1. Germline CDR1 DFQATT, CDR2 SNEGSKA (reference sequence). This CDR3 has 14 residues. V gave up 6 bases and J gave up 3 bases; unmatched junction bases: 7. This chain's CDR3 is CSARPGQYTGELFF. The CDR3 DNA follows: TGCAGTGCAAGACCGGGACAGTACACCGGGGAGCTGTTTTTT.

This clonotype was counted many times. This chain connects TRBV7-9 to TRBJ1-1, with D unresolved. Trimming shortened V by 2 bases and J by 3 bases, and 4 bases separated the two germline ends. Germline V gene data show CDR1 as SEHNR and CDR2 as FQNEAQ (reference sequence). CDR3 length: 12 residues. The CDR3 loop is CASSLSHTEAFF. Written as DNA, the CDR3 is TGTGCCAGCAGCTTATCTCACACTGAAGCTTTCTTT.

Many counts were recorded for this clonotype. J is TRBJ1-2 and V is TRBV20-1; 9 bases fit TRBD1. CDR1 is DFQATT, CDR2 SNEGSKA, per germline (reference sequence). The CDR3 totals 14 residues. Trimming removed 1 base from V and 2 bases from J; junction bases left unmatched: 2. DNA for the CDR3: TGCAGTGCTAGAGGACAGGGGGAAAACTATGGCTACACCTTC. This gives the protein CSARGQGENYGYTF.

This clonotype came up many times. This sequence joins TRBV5-1 and TRBJ1-1; possibly TRBD1 for D (5 bases). The germline CDR1 and CDR2 sequences are SGHRS and YFSETQ. Trimming pared 4 bases from V and 5 bases from J, leaving 18 bases between. CDR3 size: 15 residues. CDR3 nucleotides: TGCGCCAGCAGCCCCTGGGGAGGGGTTGAGACTGAAGCTTTCTTT. This sequence encodes CASSPWGGVETEAFF.

Remarks on this clonotype: This likely traces to a read error, being one base from a far larger clone. The chain uses TRBV7-2 and TRBJ2-7; 9 bases are shared with TRBD1. This CDR3 spans 17 amino acids. Germline V lookup: CDR1 SGHTA, CDR2 FQGNSA. The CDR3 loop is CASSPLNRGRSPYKQYF. DNA for the CDR3: TGTGCCAGCAGCCCACTAAACAGGGGGCGCAGCCCCTACAAGCAGTACTTC.

This clonotype was seen only a few times. Given a much more abundant clone one base away, this may be a read error. The rearrangement uses TRBV12-3 or TRBV12-4 and TRBJ2-1; perhaps D is TRBD1 or TRBD2 (5 bases each). The CDR3 consists of 11 residues. CDR3 protein: CASSFRGDQVF. CDR3 nucleotides: TGTGCCAGCAGTTTCCGTGGGGACCAGGTCTTC.

Points on this clonotype: This likely traces to a read error, being one base from a far larger clone. The V and J genes are TRBV7-2 and TRBJ1-2; D is possibly TRBD1 (5 bases). Germline loops: CDR1 SGHTA, CDR2 FQGNSA. The CDR3 has 14 amino acids. V shed 4 bases and J shed 4 bases, with 13 bases lying between them. The CDR3 spells CASSSAGPGYGYTF. CDR3 nucleotide sequence: TGTGCCAGCAGCTCCGCGGGACCTGGCTATGGCTACACCTTC.

This clonotype has at least ten counts. The rearrangement uses TRBV4-2 and TRBJ1-5; 8 bases match TRBD1. Trimming at V came to 4 bases and at J to 6 bases, leaving 11 bases not matched to a gene. In germline, CDR1 is LGHNA, CDR2 YNFKEQ. The length of the CDR3 is 16 residues. In DNA form, the CDR3 reads TGTGCCAGCAGCCTCCGCGGGGACGACAGGGGTCAGCCCCAGCATTTT. As protein: CASSLRGDDRGQPQHF.

This clonotype was seen at least ten times. This chain joins TRBV18 and TRBJ2-1, with D hard to call. CDR1 KGHSH and CDR2 LQKENI come from the germline V gene. V was trimmed by 4 bases and J by 6 bases, leaving 16 bases between them. This CDR3 contains 15 residues. The DNA of the CDR3 is TGTGCCAGCTCACAGGGCCAGGCCAACGTCAATGAGCAGTTCTTC. Amino acids: CASSQGQANVNEQFF. Based on the CDR3 plus reference TRBV18 and TRBJ2-1, the full variable domain is NAGVMQNPRHLVRRRGQEARLRCSPMKGHSHVYWYRQLPEEGLKFMVYLQKENIIDESGMPKERFSAEFPKEGPSILRIQQVVRGDSAAYFCASSQGQANVNEQFFGPGTRLTVL.

As for this clonotype: One base separates it from a far larger clone, so it is likely a read error. The chain combines TRBV7-3 with TRBJ1-3; 7 positions match TRBD1. This CDR3 spans 16 amino acids. Looked up from germline, CDR1 is SGHTA and CDR2 is FQGTGA. As DNA, the CDR3 is TGTGCCAGCAGCTTAGATGGGACAGTGTCTGGAAGCACCATATATTTT. Translation gives CASSLDGTVSGSTIYF.

This clonotype has at least ten counts. The CDR3 DNA is TGTGCCAGCAGCTTAGAGGGTGTGTATGGCTACACCTTC. Amino acids: CASSLEGVYGYTF. The chain uses TRBV7-9 and TRBJ1-2; D not certain. V lost 1 base and J lost 5, with 8 bases in between. Germline values: CDR1 SEHNR, CDR2 FQNEAQ (reference sequence). This CDR3 contains 13 residues.

This clonotype came up many times. The chain links TRBV10-3 to TRBJ1-6; TRBD1 matches 9 bases. The trim removed 7 bases at V and 8 bases at J, leaving 9 bases unmatched. The CDR3 covers 15 residues. The germline V gene has CDR1 ENHRY and CDR2 SYGVKD. The CDR3 DNA is TGTGCCATCAAGACGACAGGGGGAGAGGATTCACCCCTCCACTTT. Translated: CAIKTTGGEDSPLHF.

Many counts were recorded for this clonotype. This chain links TRBV6-1 with TRBJ2-7; 8 bases line up with TRBD1. Germline assignment: CDR1 MNHNS and CDR2 SASEGT. V was pared by 7 bases and J by 2 bases, with 7 bases of the junction left unmatched. The length of the CDR3 is 14 residues. CDR3: CASTSTGATYEQYF. The CDR3 coding sequence is TGTGCCAGCACCTCGACAGGGGCCACCTACGAGCAGTACTTC.

This clonotype has at least ten counts. This rearrangement joins TRBV27 to TRBJ2-1; no firm D call. Between the trimmed V and J ends, which lost 3 bases and 3 bases, there was a span of 6 bases. The CDR3 spans 13 residues. Germline values: CDR1 MNHEY, CDR2 SMNVEV (reference sequence). CDR3 protein: CASSFDYYNEQFF. The CDR3, as DNA: TGTGCCAGCAGTTTTGATTACTACAATGAGCAGTTCTTC.

This clonotype was seen repeatedly, ten times or more. V gene TRBV6-2 or TRBV6-3 combines with J gene TRBJ1-5; D not resolved. The germline CDR1 and CDR2 sequences are MNHEY and SVGEGT. V was pared by 5 bases and J by 5 bases, with 13 bases between. There are 14 residues in the CDR3. The CDR3 sequence: CASSPPTDHQPQHF. CDR3 nucleotides: TGTGCCAGCAGTCCACCCACAGATCATCAGCCCCAGCATTTT.

This clonotype was recorded a few times. The chain is built from TRBV5-4 and TRBJ1-4; 8 nucleotides match TRBD1. The CDR3 extends over 15 amino acids. The V segment lost 4 bases and the J segment 3 bases; nucleotides outside the gene matches: 5. Germline CDR1 and CDR2: SGHNT and YYREEE (reference sequence). The CDR3 bases are TGTGCCAGCAGCACCTCAGGGGGCTCTAATGAAAAACTGTTTTTT. Residues: CASSTSGGSNEKLFF.

The chain employs TRBV2 and TRBJ2-1; TRBD2 aligns across 11 bases. The germline V gene has CDR1 SNHLY and CDR2 FYNNEI. V lost 6 bases, J lost 7 bases, and 8 bases stayed unmatched. The CDR3 extends over 15 amino acids. DNA for the CDR3: TGTGCCAGCAGGTTTCTAGCGGGGGGTCGGAATGAGCAGTTCTTC. Translating gives CASRFLAGGRNEQFF.

This clonotype was counted many times. The chain employs TRBV5-6 and TRBJ2-5; 8 nucleotides agree with TRBD2. The V and J ends lost 6 bases and 1 base, in that order; junction bases with no gene match: 14. Germline V CDR1 and CDR2: SGHDT, YYEEEE. This CDR3 has 17 amino acids. This chain's CDR3 is CASKLGLGGRPQETQYF. Written as DNA, the CDR3 is TGTGCCAGCAAACTTGGTCTAGGCGGGAGGCCCCAAGAGACCCAGTACTTC.

This clonotype was counted ten times or more. The rearrangement links TRBV27 to TRBJ2-7, with D hard to call. The V gene's germline CDR1 is MNHEY and CDR2 SMNVEV (reference sequence). Trimming shortened V by 6 bases and J by 2 bases, and 11 bases separated the two germline ends. CDR3 length equals 13 residues. CDR3 sequence (DNA): TGTGCCAGCAGCAAAAGTCAGGCCTACGAGCAGTACTTC. Protein product: CASSKSQAYEQYF.

This clonotype occurred many times. The chain carries TRBV27 and TRBJ1-5, with no clear D. Trimming removed 4 bases from V and 5 bases from J, with 9 bases in between. CDR1 is MNHEY, CDR2 SMNVEV, per germline (reference sequence). The CDR3 is made up of 13 amino acids. CDR3 DNA: TGTGCCAGCAGTTCGTTGCCGGATCAGCCCCAGCATTTT. Residues: CASSSLPDQPQHF.

The table lists this clonotype with many counts. The chain combines TRBV20-1 with TRBJ1-5, with a possible D match to TRBD1 (5 bases). Germline-derived CDR1 and CDR2 are DFQATT and SNEGSKA (reference sequence). The V end lost 4 bases, the J end lost 2 bases, and 9 bases lay between the germline ends. The CDR3 spans 13 residues. Here the CDR3 DNA reads TGCAGTGCTAACCAGGGAGGCAATCAGCCCCAGCATTTT. Protein: CSANQGGNQPQHF.